Sequencing of this TCR beta chain was carried out in a study of identifying expanded T cells in peripheral blood. Method: immunoSEQ multiplex PCR; TCRdb's copy keeps in-frame clones and lacks some. The table lists 85,000 to 120,000 clones, 70% to 90% of them singletons. CDR3 size: 15 residues. Trimming removed 3 bases at V and 0 bases at J, with 12 bases between. Germline V gene sequence: CDR1 MDHEN, CDR2 SYDVKM. The sample comprised blood. The J gene is TRBJ2-7, the V gene TRBV28; tentative D call: TRBD1 (5 bases). This TCR derives from a person between 18 and 75 years old in good health. DNA for the CDR3: TGTGCCAGCAGTTTCTGGGGCCAGTCCTCCTACGAGCAGTACTTC. This gives the protein CASSFWGQSSYEQYF.